This T cell receptor beta chain was recorded in a study of human T cells and chemical hapten exposure. Overall study findings and caveats: Donors had alopecia, so their immune response may differ from healthy people's.

Time point indicated: patch test 3, about 24 weeks after DPC sensitization. Treatment in this sample: therapeutic diphenylcyclopropenone sensitization with weekly scalp DPC. The germline V and J ends were trimmed by 1 base and 5 bases, with 8 bases remaining between them. This CDR3 is built from 14 residues. The germline CDR1 and CDR2 sequences are MNHEY and SVGAGI. This clonotype occurred many times. Its antigen is as yet unknown. Unique molecular identifiers were attached to individual cDNA molecules during library preparation. TCRdb called the RACE reads again in MiXCR, with one record for every CDR3 protein. The data contain 95,000 to 150,000 distinct CDR3 sequences, approximately 10% of them singletons.

The sample was whole blood, taken in connection with sensitization to the hapten diphenylcyclopropenone (DPC). The chain employs TRBV6-5 and TRBJ2-2; D possibly corresponds to TRBD1 (5 bases). This TCR derives from a woman between 45 and 65 years old with alopecia areata. Some clones in this sample may be carry-over from other donors' samples. The CDR3 DNA is TGTGCCAGCAGTTACTTCAGACAGACCGGGGAGCTGTTTTTT. Protein product: CASSYFRQTGELFF.